One TCR beta chain is described in this entry. What this receptor recognizes is not known. Qualities for individual bases were not recorded, and no much larger clone is one base off. For CDR1 and CDR2, the germline V gene lists SGHRS and YFSETQ. Its CDR3 holds 16 amino acids, cysteine through phenylalanine. Only CDR3 DNA remains: 48 bases, in frame from the first base. The germline V and J ends show losses of 0 bases and 0 bases respectively, and no gene match explains 5 bases of the junction. Patients with a history of autoimmune disease or receiving systemic immunosuppression were excluded from the trial. Peripheral blood for TCR sequencing was collected from all dose cohorts at baseline, on cycle 4 day 1, and on cycle 7 day 1. Samples came from an open-label, multicenter, first-in-human phase I dose-escalation trial of ivuxolimab. Adults with locally advanced or metastatic melanoma, renal cell carcinoma, hepatocellular carcinoma or head and neck squamous cell carcinoma were enrolled in the trial. Before TCR sequencing, CD4+ T cells and CD8+ T cells were sorted from peripheral blood as separate populations.

The data belong to a study of OX40 agonist ivuxolimab in advanced cancers. For the wider study: The costimulatory receptor OX40 (CD134) was targeted by ivuxolimab, a fully human IgG2 agonistic monoclonal antibody. Intravenous ivuxolimab was administered to patients every 2 weeks at six dose levels: 0.01, 0.1, 0.3, 1.5, 3 and 10 mg/kg. Prior anti-PD-1, anti-PD-L1 or anti-CTLA-4 therapy was permitted, and about 40% of dose-escalation patients had received checkpoint inhibitors. Three dose-escalation patients achieved partial responses, one with hepatocellular carcinoma and two with cutaneous melanoma. In the dose-escalation cohort, approximately 82% of patients were male, and the mean age was 60 years with a range of roughly 20 to 79. The paper covers the monotherapy dose-escalation part of the phase I ivuxolimab trial, which included N of about 50 patients. Of the approximately 50 dose-escalation patients, hepatocellular carcinoma was present in approximately 20, melanoma in around 15, renal cell carcinoma in 9 and head and neck cancer in 9. Peripheral TCRbeta sequencing aimed to test whether ivuxolimab altered TCR sequence diversity and caused clonal T-cell expansion.

Study-wide findings and limitations: At doses of 0.1 to 3.0 mg/kg, clonal expansion of both CD4+ and CD8+ blood T cells was observed from baseline to week 6. Low levels of normalized T-cell clonal expansion were also seen in some patients who did not respond. In the 0.1-3.0 mg/kg groups, partial responders had among the lowest normalized peripheral clonal expansion, particularly in CD8+ T cells. Antigen specificity was not determined for the clonally expanded peripheral T cells. On average, CD8+ T cells showed more expanded clones than CD4+ T cells after ivuxolimab.

For sequencing of the TCRbeta CDR3 region, genomic DNA was extracted from the sorted cells. TCRbeta CDR3 regions were sequenced using the immunoSEQ Assay. TCRdb's version of the immuneACCESS table is confined to in-frame rearrangements and falls short of the full clone set. An unresolved V gene accounts for under half of the shortfall where checked; the remainder is of unknown origin. The sample table records about 64,000 clones; 85% of these occur just once. Of the sample, over 2.5% is held by the ten largest clones. The material was CD4+ or CD8+ T cells sorted from blood, obtained in a trial of the OX40 agonist ivuxolimab. The chain links TRBV5-1 with TRBJ1-1, and TRBD1 aligns with 7 junction nucleotides. This clonotype originated in an adult with an advanced solid tumor such as melanoma, head and neck, liver or kidney cancer. DNA sequence: TGCGCCAGCAGCTTGGCCGGGACAGTCATGAACACTGAAGCTTTCTTT. Translation gives CASSLAGTVMNTEAFF. Full variable domain (CDR3 extended with the reference TRBV5-1 and TRBJ1-1 proteins): KAGVTQTPRYLIKTRGQQVTLSCSPISGHRSVSWYQQTPGQGLQFLFEYFSETQRNKGNFPGRFSGRQFSNSRSEMNVSTLELGDSALYLCASSLAGTVMNTEAFFGQGTRLTVV.